The TCR beta chain under discussion was sequenced for a study of shared clonotypes between healthy human individuals. This clone was seen just once. Its antigen is undetermined. V lost 0 bases to trimming and J lost 6 bases; unmatched junction nucleotides: 7. The CDR3 is 15 amino acids. The germline gives CDR1 SGHKS, CDR2 YYEKEE (reference sequence). Broader study findings: The study generally estimated greater richness for naive than memory subsets. Only blood samples were collected, and tissue repertoires likely differ.

At a deep level, the assay was run. Each sorted subset replicate got 200 ng genomic DNA, 25,000 to 30,000 genomes. Method: immunoSEQ multiplex PCR; TCRdb's copy keeps in-frame clones and lacks some. The profile shows roughly 2.5 million clones, roughly nine tenths of them singletons. The chain couples TRBV5-5 to TRBJ2-7; 9 bases map to TRBD2. The sequencing input was naive CD4+ T cells sorted from blood. The subset is: CD45RA+ positively selected. The sequence came from a man younger than 35 in good health. The CDR3 DNA follows: TGTGCCAGCAGCTTGGGAGGCGGGAGGGCCTCCGAGCAGTACTTC. It is translated as CASSLGGGRASEQYF.